These T cell receptor beta chains were read from a single sample in a study of cytomegalovirus exposure and HLA in healthy donors. Repertoires were generated with immunoSEQ multiplex PCR, while TCRdb's copy carries only in-frame clones and drops some. The profile covers 85,000 to 90,000 clones, with roughly 80% appearing a single time and about a tenth taken by the ten largest. Sequenced sample: PBMCs. The source is a man between 25 and 39 years old in good health and CMV-seropositive. Each CDR3 is given with its conserved first and last residue. A D gene is named only where the DNA matches it firmly. Clone size is given for some rows only: seen once, a few or many times, or a class if the clone is expanded.

V	size	D	J	CDR3	DNA
TRBV6-5	few	TRBD2	TRBJ2-7	CAISGGEVGYEQYF	TGTGCCATCAGTGGGGGGGAGGTAGGTTACGAGCAGTACTTC
TRBV7-2	-	-	TRBJ2-5	CASSLRVRETQYF	TGTGCCAGCAGCTTAAGAGTACGGGAGACCCAGTACTTC
TRBV2	-	TRBD1	TRBJ2-3	CASSTRTGSDRDTQYF	TGTGCCAGCAGTACTCGGACAGGGTCGGATCGAGATACGCAGTATTTT
TRBV7-3	-	-	TRBJ2-3	CASSLTIGSTDTQYF	TGTGCCAGCAGCTTAACGATAGGGAGTACAGATACGCAGTATTTT
TRBV7-9	few	TRBD1	TRBJ1-5	CASSLGDSGQPQHF	TGTGCCAGCAGCTTAGGGGACAGCGGCCAGCCCCAGCATTTT
TRBV4-1	-	TRBD1	TRBJ2-7	CASSQSGTGIYEQYF	TGCGCCAGTAGCCAATCCGGGACAGGGATCTACGAGCAGTACTTC
TRBV28	-	TRBD1	TRBJ1-5	CASTPFRGTDAYSNQPQHF	TGTGCCAGCACGCCGTTTAGGGGGACAGACGCTTATAGCAATCAGCCCCAGCATTTT
TRBV18	few	-	TRBJ1-1	CASSPGHGNTEAFF	TGTGCCAGCTCACCCGGACACGGGAACACTGAAGCTTTCTTT
TRBV4-2	-	TRBD1	TRBJ1-4	CASSQDSDRGRDYATNEKLFF	TGTGCCAGCAGCCAAGACTCCGACAGGGGGCGGGACTACGCAACTAATGAAAAACTGTTTTTT
TRBV19	once	TRBD1	TRBJ2-1	CASSRDRGLAEQFF	TGTGCCAGTAGTAGGGACAGGGGGTTAGCTGAGCAGTTCTTC